This T cell receptor beta chain was recovered during a study of cytomegalovirus exposure and HLA in healthy donors. Study conclusions and caveats: It was reportedly the case that the classifier diagnosed cytomegalovirus status with high specificity and sensitivity. Analysis was carried out at a later point, and it linked a missense DCLRE1C variant to TCR beta V- and J-gene trimming.

CDR3 length: 17 amino acids. The V gene's germline CDR1 is SEHNR and CDR2 FQNEAQ (reference sequence). This clone was observed a handful of times. Its specificity is not known. An end of the junction does not agree with germline; a read error may underlie this. The PCR was carried out with 60 Vbeta primers and 13 Jbeta primers. Produced via immunoSEQ multiplex PCR; TCRdb's table is partial and in-frame only. The data show about 55,000 clones, less than 70% seen once. The sequenced sample consisted of PBMCs. This sequence was found in a human donor in good health. This chain uses TRBV7-9 with TRBJ2-5; a weak D match, TRBD2 (5 bases). CDR3 nucleotide sequence: TGTTCCAGCAGCTTAGCGATTAGAACTACCCCACAAGAGACCCAGTACTTC. Translated, it gives CSSSLAIRTTPQETQYF.